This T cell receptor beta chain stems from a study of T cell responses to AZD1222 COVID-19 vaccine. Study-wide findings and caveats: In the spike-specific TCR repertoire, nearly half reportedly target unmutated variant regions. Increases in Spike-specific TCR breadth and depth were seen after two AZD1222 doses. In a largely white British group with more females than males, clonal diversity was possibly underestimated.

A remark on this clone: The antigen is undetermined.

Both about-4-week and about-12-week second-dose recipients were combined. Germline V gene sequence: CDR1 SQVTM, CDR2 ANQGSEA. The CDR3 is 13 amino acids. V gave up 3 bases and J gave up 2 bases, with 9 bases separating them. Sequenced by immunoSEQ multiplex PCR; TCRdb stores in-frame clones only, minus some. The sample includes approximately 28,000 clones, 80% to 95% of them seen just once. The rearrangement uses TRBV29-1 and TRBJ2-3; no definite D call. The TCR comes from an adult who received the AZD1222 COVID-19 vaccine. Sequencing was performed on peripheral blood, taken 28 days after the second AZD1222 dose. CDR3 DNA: TGCAGCGTTGAGATTCAGCTCACAGATACGCAGTATTTT. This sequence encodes CSVEIQLTDTQYF.